This TCR delta chain derives from a study of delta chain sequences of gamma delta T cells (dated by TCRdb to the late 2010s). Concerning this clone itself: Its antigen specificity is not known. Mismatch with germline at one junction end may stem from a read error.

Library prep was done by PCR. The listed sequencing device is Illumina MiSeq. Via CATT, TCRdb reprocessed the public reads, and rows with identical DNA were then joined. The sample table lists 3,000 to 4,000 delta-chain clones, roughly three fifths of them with a count of one. Jointly, the top ten make up over 55% of the sample. The sequence was obtained from a human donor with breast cancer. Sequencing was carried out using a tumor sample.

The DNA is as follows: TGTGCCGGTGACTCCGTTGGCCAAACAGATAAACTCATATTT. It translates to CAGDSVGQTDKLIF. The V and J genes are TRDV2 and TRDJ1, with no confident D gene call. CDR1 and CDR2 were assigned from the germline V gene as GEAIGNYY and EKD. Inclusive of the bounding cysteine and phenylalanine, the CDR3 is 14 residues long. Only CDR3 DNA is held: 42 bases, read in frame from base 1.